This T cell receptor (beta chain) was recorded in a study of T cells in narcolepsy. Germline V lookup: CDR1 KGHSH, CDR2 LQKENI. The ends were cut back, 2 bases at V and 5 bases at J, with 6 bases in the middle. The CDR3 has 12 amino acids. Data came from immunoSEQ multiplex PCR; TCRdb stores just in-frame clones and leaves some out. The table has more than 20,000 clones, 81% seen once; the top ten hold under 1.2%. In this sample, this clone turned up a few times. The rearrangement uses TRBV18 and TRBJ1-1, with D possibly TRBD1 on 6 matching bases. Specimen: memory (CD45RA-) CD4+ T cells from blood. The sequence derives from a human donor in good health. CDR3 in DNA: TGTGCCAGCTCACCAGGACAGACTGAAGCTTTCTTT. It translates to CASSPGQTEAFF.